The 20 T cell receptor beta chains below were found in one sample sequenced in a study of PD-L1 blockade in urothelial cancer. Measured with immunoSEQ multiplex PCR; TCRdb has only the in-frame clones, and not every one. Seen here are tens of thousands of clones, 84% observed once, and the top ten hold 5.5% to 7%. The material was PBMCs, obtained around atezolizumab (anti-PD-L1) treatment. The receptors were gathered from a man aged 35 to 55 with urothelial cancer.

This chain links TRBV10-3 with TRBJ2-5; no clear D gene. Germline CDR1 and CDR2: ENHRY and SYGVKD. Trimming shortened V by 0 bases and J by 5 bases, and 4 bases separated the two germline ends. The CDR3 totals 12 residues. CDR3 nucleotides: TGTGCCATCAGTGAGTCCTCCGAGACCCAGTACTTC. It specifies CAISESSETQYF.

This chain joins TRBV7-9 and TRBJ1-2; TRBD1 is a possible D gene (5 bases). CDR3 length: 12 residues. The germline V gene encodes CDR1 SEHNR and CDR2 FQNEAQ (reference sequence). The germline V and J ends were trimmed by 8 bases and 7 bases, with 14 bases remaining between them. This CDR3 reads CASSKQEGGYTF. CDR3 nucleotide sequence: TGTGCCAGCTCTAAACAGGAGGGTGGCTACACCTTC.

The J gene is TRBJ2-3, the V gene TRBV5-4; TRBD2 agrees at 15 bases. V gave up 4 bases and J gave up 6 bases; unmatched junction bases: 6. This CDR3 region has 16 residues. Per the germline V gene, CDR1 is SGHNT and CDR2 is YYREEE (reference sequence). This chain's CDR3 is CASSIAGTSGGDTQYF. The CDR3 DNA reads as TGTGCCAGCAGCATCGCCGGGACTAGCGGGGGGGATACGCAGTATTTT.

This chain connects TRBV19 to TRBJ2-7; 8 bases fit TRBD2. V was pared by 3 bases and J by 2 bases, with 6 bases of the junction left unmatched. CDR3 size: 15 residues. In germline, CDR1 is LNHDA, CDR2 SQIVND (reference sequence). CDR3 DNA: TGTGCCAGTAGTATCACGAGCGGGAGTCCCTACGAGCAGTACTTC. It is translated as CASSITSGSPYEQYF.

The chain links TRBV5-6 to TRBJ2-7, with D possibly being TRBD1 (6 bases). The CDR3 loop spans 17 amino acids. Germline values: CDR1 SGHDT, CDR2 YYEEEE. Deletions cut 3 bases from V and 3 bases from J, with 22 bases between. The CDR3 loop reads CASSSFYRGRGHYEQYF. DNA for the CDR3: TGTGCCAGCAGCTCCTTCTACCGAGGCAGGGGCCACTACGAGCAGTACTTC.

The chain is built from TRBV6-6 and TRBJ2-7; a possible D gene is TRBD2 (5 bases). The germline CDR1 and CDR2 sequences are MNHNY and SVGAGI (reference sequence). V dropped 6 bases and J dropped 0 bases, with 15 bases sitting between them. The CDR3 covers 15 residues. The CDR3 here is CASSLQNRDSYEQYF. The DNA for the CDR3 is TGTGCCAGCAGCCTCCAAAACCGGGACTCCTACGAGCAGTACTTC.

This chain joins TRBV19 and TRBJ2-3, with TRBD2 matching 7 bases. CDR3 length equals 15 residues. V lost 8 bases, J lost 0 bases, and 8 bases stayed unmatched. CDR1 is LNHDA, CDR2 SQIVND, per germline (reference sequence). CDR3 bases: TGTGCCAGTTCGGCGGGACTATTAAGCACAGATACGCAGTATTTT. As protein: CASSAGLLSTDTQYF.

The V and J genes are TRBV19 and TRBJ1-3, with no clear D. Trimming left V 3 bases short and J 2 bases short, with 8 bases between. Germline assignment: CDR1 LNHDA and CDR2 SQIVND (reference sequence). There are 14 residues in the CDR3. CDR3 sequence: CASSMTSTGNTIYF. CDR3 in DNA: TGTGCCAGTAGTATGACAAGCACTGGAAACACCATATATTTT.

J is TRBJ1-1 and V is TRBV28; no clear D gene. The germline V gene has CDR1 MDHEN and CDR2 SYDVKM. The CDR3 is 12 residues long. V dropped 6 bases and J dropped 11 bases, with 16 bases sitting between them. The CDR3 bases are TGTGCCAGCAGCCAAGCGGGAACCCCGGCTTTCTTT. Amino acid sequence: CASSQAGTPAFF.

The rearrangement uses TRBV30 and TRBJ2-7; the match to TRBD1 covers 10 bases. The CDR3 consists of 13 residues. V trimming: 0 bases; J trimming: 5 bases; junction bases outside the gene matches: 1. Germline CDR1 GTSNPN, CDR2 SVGIG (reference sequence). The CDR3 here is CAWSVGQGDEQYF. The CDR3 DNA follows: TGTGCCTGGAGTGTCGGACAGGGGGACGAGCAGTACTTC.

This clone was observed a few times. The V gene is TRBV6-1, the J gene TRBJ1-5; 7 positions agree with TRBD1. Trimming removed 4 bases from V and 6 bases from J; junction bases left unmatched: 6. Per the germline V gene, CDR1 is MNHNS and CDR2 is SASEGT. The CDR3 length is 14 residues. CDR3 in amino acids: CASSGSGGSQPQHF. CDR3 coding DNA: TGTGCCAGCAGTGGGTCAGGGGGGAGTCAGCCCCAGCATTTT.

The chain couples TRBV19 to TRBJ1-2, with unresolved D. Germline CDR1 is LNHDA and CDR2 is SQIVND (reference sequence). Trimming stripped 2 bases from V and 6 bases from J, with 10 bases between. This CDR3 is 13 amino acids long. The CDR3 sequence is CASSIRVGDGYTF. The CDR3 nucleotides are TGTGCCAGTAGTATACGGGTGGGAGATGGCTACACCTTC.

This chain links TRBV2 with TRBJ1-1; D is perhaps TRBD1 (6 bases). Germline CDR1 reads SNHLY; CDR2 reads FYNNEI. The CDR3 runs to 13 residues. The V gene lost 1 base and the J gene lost 5 bases, with 8 bases spanning the gap. CDR3 nucleotides: TGTGCCAGCAGTGAAGAAGGGGGTACTGAAGCTTTCTTT. The encoded protein is CASSEEGGTEAFF.

This clone was seen more than once but under ten times. This chain links TRBV30 with TRBJ1-1; D ambiguous. V shed 0 bases and J shed 11 bases, with 10 bases lying between them. The CDR3 runs to 11 residues. Germline V gene sequence: CDR1 GTSNPN, CDR2 SVGIG (reference sequence). CDR3 sequence (DNA): TGTGCCTGGAGTGTAGGTCAGAGGGCTTTCTTT. Translated: CAWSVGQRAFF.

V usage is TRBV7-2 and J usage is TRBJ2-1, with 7 bases identical to TRBD1. Looked up from germline, CDR1 is SGHTA and CDR2 is FQGNSA. The CDR3 is 15 amino acids. The V and J ends lost 2 bases and 7 bases, in that order; junction bases with no gene match: 8. This chain's CDR3 is CASSLTGDGGNEQFF. The CDR3 DNA follows: TGTGCCAGCAGCTTAACAGGGGATGGGGGAAATGAGCAGTTCTTC.

The chain has TRBV9 and TRBJ1-1; tentative D call: TRBD1 (6 bases). The CDR3 contains 13 residues. Germline V CDR1 and CDR2: SGDLS, YYNGEE. The V and J ends lost 3 bases and 4 bases respectively, with 10 bases between them. CDR3 sequence: CASSGQVSTEAFF. The CDR3 DNA follows: TGTGCCAGCAGCGGACAGGTTTCCACTGAAGCTTTCTTT.

In its sample, this clone was seen once. The chain carries TRBV9 and TRBJ2-3; 10 bases are a match to TRBD2. Trimming removed 3 bases from V and 2 bases from J; junction bases left unmatched: 3. The CDR3 totals 15 residues. The V gene's germline CDR1 is SGDLS and CDR2 YYNGEE. The CDR3 here is CASSEGLAYTDTQYF. The CDR3 region has the DNA TGTGCCAGCAGCGAGGGACTAGCGTACACAGATACGCAGTATTTT.

The V gene is TRBV27, the J gene TRBJ1-2, with 10 bases identical to TRBD1. Per germline, CDR1 MNHEY and CDR2 SMNVEV (reference sequence). Trimming took 2 bases from V and 0 from J; bases not matched to a gene: 0. The CDR3 covers 15 residues. In DNA form, the CDR3 reads TGTGCCAGCAGTTTAGGACAGGGGGCTAACTATGGCTACACCTTC. Its protein product is CASSLGQGANYGYTF.

The chain recombines TRBV4-2 with TRBJ2-5, with TRBD2 matching over 13 bases. CDR1 is LGHNA, CDR2 YNFKEQ, per germline. The CDR3 sequence is 16 residues long. V shed 0 bases, J shed 4 bases, and the junction held 2 bases outside the gene matches. CDR3 in amino acids: CASSQEGLAGLETQYF. In nucleotides, the CDR3 is TGTGCCAGCAGCCAAGAGGGACTAGCGGGACTAGAGACCCAGTACTTC.

The chain carries TRBV5-6 and TRBJ1-4; unclear D gene. The V gene lost 8 bases and the J gene lost 0 bases, with 8 bases spanning the gap. Germline lookup yields CDR1 SGHDT and CDR2 YYEEEE. The CDR3 totals 13 residues. The DNA for the CDR3 is TGTGCCAGTTCCGGGACAACTAATGAAAAACTGTTTTTT. It is translated as CASSGTTNEKLFF.